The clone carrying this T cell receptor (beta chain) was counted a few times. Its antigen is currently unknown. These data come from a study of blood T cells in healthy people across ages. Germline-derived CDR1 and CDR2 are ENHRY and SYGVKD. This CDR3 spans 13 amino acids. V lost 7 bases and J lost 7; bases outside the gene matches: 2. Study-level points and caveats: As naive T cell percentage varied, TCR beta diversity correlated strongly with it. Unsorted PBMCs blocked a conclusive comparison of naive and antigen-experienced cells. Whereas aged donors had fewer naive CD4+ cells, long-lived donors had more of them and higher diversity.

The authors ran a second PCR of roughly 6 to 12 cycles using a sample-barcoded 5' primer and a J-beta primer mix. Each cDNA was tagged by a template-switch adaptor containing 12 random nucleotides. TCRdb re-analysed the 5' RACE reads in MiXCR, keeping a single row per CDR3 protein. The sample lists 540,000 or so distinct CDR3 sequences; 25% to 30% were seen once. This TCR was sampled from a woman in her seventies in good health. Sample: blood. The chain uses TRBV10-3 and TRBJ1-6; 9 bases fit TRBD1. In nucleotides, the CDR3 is TGTGCCATCACAACAGGGGGCAATTCACCCCTCCACTTT. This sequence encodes CAITTGGNSPLHF.